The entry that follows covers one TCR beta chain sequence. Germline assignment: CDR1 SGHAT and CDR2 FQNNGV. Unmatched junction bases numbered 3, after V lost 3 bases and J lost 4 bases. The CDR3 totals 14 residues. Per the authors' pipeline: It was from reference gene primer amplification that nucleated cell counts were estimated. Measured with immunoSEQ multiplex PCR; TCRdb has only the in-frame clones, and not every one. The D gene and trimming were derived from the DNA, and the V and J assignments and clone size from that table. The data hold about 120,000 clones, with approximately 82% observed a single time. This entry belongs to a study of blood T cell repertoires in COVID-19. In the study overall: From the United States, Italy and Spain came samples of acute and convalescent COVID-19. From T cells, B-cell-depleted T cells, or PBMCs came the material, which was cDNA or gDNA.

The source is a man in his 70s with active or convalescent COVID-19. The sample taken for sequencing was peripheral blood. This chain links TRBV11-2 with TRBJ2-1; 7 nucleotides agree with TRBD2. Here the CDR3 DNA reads TGTGCCAGCAGCTTGGGCGGGAGTTACAATGAGCAGTTCTTC. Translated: CASSLGGSYNEQFF.